Following are 21 T cell receptor beta chains from one sample sequenced in a study of T cell repertoires in cytomegalovirus infection. TCRdb reprocessed the reads via MiXCR and lists one record per CDR3 protein. The sample includes about 110,000 distinct CDR3 sequences, less than 30% seen only once; the top ten take approximately 78%. Their antigens are not known. This specimen was CD8+ T cells from cultured PBMCs, taken from culture after CMV antigen stimulation. The receptor source for this set is a human donor in good health (CMV status not recorded). Some clones in this sample may be carry-over from other donors' samples.

The rearrangement links TRBV3-1 to TRBJ2-1; possible D gene TRBD2, 5 bases. The CDR3 sequence is 17 residues long. CDR1 is LGHDT and CDR2 is YNNKEL in the germline V gene (reference sequence). V was shortened by 2 bases and J by 3 bases, with 17 bases between the two germline ends. The CDR3 coding sequence is TGTGCCAGCAGCCAATGGGTAGACGTCGGGGTCTACAATGAGCAGTTCTTC. Protein: CASSQWVDVGVYNEQFF.

This clonotype was recorded many times. V is TRBV7-9 and J is TRBJ2-7, with D perhaps TRBD1 (6 bases). Germline loops: CDR1 SEHNR, CDR2 FQNEAQ (reference sequence). The CDR3 contains 15 residues. V lost 0 bases, J lost 4 bases, and 13 bases lay in between. CDR3 nucleotide sequence: TGTGCCAGCAGCTTAGCCCCGGGACATCAATACGAGCAGTACTTC. It codes for CASSLAPGHQYEQYF.

This clonotype was counted between two and nine times. This rearrangement joins TRBV12-3 or TRBV12-4 to TRBJ1-1, with no clear D. Trimming took 5 bases from V and 4 from J, leaving 5 bases between them. The CDR3 has 11 residues. For the CDR3, the DNA is TGTGCCAGCAGTCCCGGCACTGAAGCTTTCTTT. As protein: CASSPGTEAFF.

This clonotype was found a few times. This chain connects TRBV19 to TRBJ1-5; 10 bases agree with TRBD1. From germline, CDR1 is LNHDA and CDR2 SQIVND (reference sequence). There are 16 residues in the CDR3. Losses at the gene ends were 2 bases for V and 3 bases for J; bases not matched to a gene: 4. The CDR3 DNA sequence: TGTGCCAGTAGTATACCGGACAGGGGGATCAATCAGCCCCAGCATTTT. Translating gives CASSIPDRGINQPQHF.

This chain links TRBV7-2 with TRBJ2-7; 8 bases fit TRBD1. This CDR3 has 13 residues. Germline V gene sequence: CDR1 SGHTA, CDR2 FQGNSA. Trimming took 5 bases from V and 6 from J; bases not matched to a gene: 6. Here the CDR3 reads CASSPQDRVEQYF. DNA of the CDR3: TGTGCCAGCAGCCCTCAGGACAGGGTCGAGCAGTACTTC.

V is TRBV7-3 and J is TRBJ1-2, with D possibly TRBD1 on 6 matching bases. Germline assignment: CDR1 SGHTA and CDR2 FQGTGA. The CDR3 length is 13 residues. Trimming removed 3 bases at V and 8 bases at J, with 13 bases between. The DNA of the CDR3 is TGTGCCAGCAGCTTTGGGGGGGCCGGCGGCTACACCTTC. It is translated as CASSFGGAGGYTF.

This clonotype was detected a few times. V is TRBV6-2 or TRBV6-3 and J is TRBJ1-5; a possible D gene is TRBD1 (6 bases). Trimming removed 6 bases from V and 0 bases from J, with 12 bases in between. The length of the CDR3 is 15 residues. The germline V gene encodes CDR1 MNHEY and CDR2 SVGEGT. Here the CDR3 reads CASSQDRDSNQPQHF. DNA for the CDR3: TGTGCCAGCAGCCAGGACAGAGATAGCAATCAGCCCCAGCATTTT.

This chain links TRBV10-3 with TRBJ1-3, with D uncertain. V was pared by 0 bases and J by 5 bases, with 8 bases between. CDR1 is ENHRY, CDR2 SYGVKD, per germline. The CDR3 is 14 amino acids. Written as DNA, the CDR3 is TGTGCCATCAGTGAGTCCAGCTGGAGAAACACCATATATTTT. Amino acids: CAISESSWRNTIYF.

The chain couples TRBV29-1 to TRBJ2-3; TRBD1 matches 7 bases. V was pared by 1 base and J by 3 bases, with 10 bases of the junction left unmatched. The CDR3 consists of 16 residues. Germline V gene sequence: CDR1 SQVTM, CDR2 ANQGSEA. CDR3: CSVEVGTAILTDTQYF. DNA of the CDR3: TGCAGCGTTGAAGTCGGGACAGCGATACTGACAGATACGCAGTATTTT.

This chain joins TRBV24-1 and TRBJ2-3; D gene unclear. CDR3 length: 16 residues. The germline CDR1 and CDR2 sequences are KGHDR and SFDVKD. Trimming pared 0 bases from V and 1 base from J, leaving 10 bases between. The CDR3 loop reads CATSDLGDSGTDTQYF. The CDR3, as DNA: TGTGCCACCAGTGATTTGGGGGATTCGGGCACAGATACGCAGTATTTT.

The rearrangement uses TRBV20-1 and TRBJ1-1; D not certain. Deletions cut 0 bases from V and 1 base from J, with 15 bases between. The CDR3 has 16 amino acids. CDR1 and CDR2 (germline): DFQATT, SNEGSKA (reference sequence). The DNA for the CDR3 is TGCAGTGCTAGAGATATGATCACCGCTCCGAACACTGAAGCTTTCTTT. It specifies CSARDMITAPNTEAFF.

CDR3 in DNA: TGCAGTGCTAGAGTACTGGGACTAGCCAGCGCAGATACGCAGTATTTT. Protein product: CSARVLGLASADTQYF. The rearrangement uses TRBV20-1 and TRBJ2-3; TRBD2 agrees at 9 bases. The CDR3 extends over 16 amino acids. CDR1 and CDR2 (germline): DFQATT, SNEGSKA (reference sequence). J was trimmed by 4 bases and V by 1 base; bases with no gene match: 9.

For this clonotype: A read error may be the cause here, since a much bigger clone is one base away. V and J are TRBV7-8 and TRBJ1-1; perhaps TRBD1 as D (6 bases). CDR1 and CDR2 (germline): SGHVS, FQNEAQ. Between the trimmed V and J ends, which lost 2 bases and 4 bases, there was a span of 20 bases. This CDR3 contains 17 residues. This CDR3 reads CASSLRGIDGALTEAFF. The CDR3 bases are TGTGCCAGCAGCTTAAGGGGGATTGATGGGGCCCTCACTGAAGCTTTCTTT.

This rearrangement joins TRBV2 to TRBJ1-1, with a possible D match to TRBD1 (5 bases). The germline V gene has CDR1 SNHLY and CDR2 FYNNEI. The CDR3 sequence is 13 residues long. The V end was cut by 8 bases, the J end by 6 bases, with 16 bases between. CDR3 nucleotides: TGTGCCAGCGGGGGGGGGACCCTCGCTGAAGCTTTCTTT. Residues: CASGGGTLAEAFF.

The sample holds many counts of this clonotype. The V call is TRBV7-7, the J call TRBJ2-5; the match to TRBD1 covers 10 bases. Per the germline V gene, CDR1 is SSHAT and CDR2 is FNYEAQ (reference sequence). The CDR3 totals 16 residues. After removal of 5 bases from V and 1 base from J, the junction contained 7 bases not matched to a gene. For the CDR3, the DNA is TGTGCCAGCAGCCCATCCCGGACAGGGGGCCAAGAGACCCAGTACTTC. Its protein product is CASSPSRTGGQETQYF. The full variable domain, in which reference TRBV7-7 and TRBJ2-5 provide the parts outside the CDR3, is GAGVSQSPRYKVTKRGQDVTLRCDPISSHATLYWYQQALGQGPEFLTYFNYEAQPDKSGLPSDRFSAERPEGSISTLTIQRTEQRDSAMYRCASSPSRTGGQETQYFGPGTRLLVL.

This clonotype has a count of ten or more. The rearrangement links TRBV7-9 to TRBJ1-5, with a weak D call TRBD1 (5 bases). The CDR3 sequence is 13 residues long. The ends were cut back, 5 bases at V and 3 bases at J, with 8 bases in the middle. Per the germline V gene, CDR1 is SEHNR and CDR2 is FQNEAQ (reference sequence). As DNA, the CDR3 is TGTGCCAGCAGCATAGGGACCAATCAGCCCCAGCATTTT. Its protein is CASSIGTNQPQHF.

The table lists this clonotype with a few counts. The rearrangement uses TRBV7-3 and TRBJ2-3; D tentatively fits TRBD1 or TRBD2 (5 bases each). Trimming removed 5 bases at V and 3 bases at J, with 18 bases between. This CDR3 has 16 amino acids. Looked up from germline, CDR1 is SGHTA and CDR2 is FQGTGA. CDR3 residues: CASSARQEWGTDTQYF. As DNA, the CDR3 is TGTGCCAGCAGCGCCAGGCAGGAATGGGGGACAGATACGCAGTATTTT.

This clonotype showed up many times. The gene calls are TRBV6-5 and TRBJ2-6; TRBD2 matches 7 bases. The CDR3 sequence is 16 residues long. J lost 12 bases, V lost 2 bases, and 13 bases had no gene match. Germline V gene sequence: CDR1 MNHEY, CDR2 SVGAGI. In DNA, the CDR3 is TGTGCCAGCAGTTACAGGGGCGCGGGAGCAGAGTTCGTCCTGACTTTC. This gives the protein CASSYRGAGAEFVLTF.

The chain couples TRBV6-6 to TRBJ1-1; D gene ambiguous. Looked up from germline, CDR1 is MNHNY and CDR2 is SVGAGI (reference sequence). The CDR3 length is 13 residues. V lost 0 bases to trimming and J lost 7 bases, with 9 bases between them. This chain's CDR3 is CASSYSIAGEAFF. The CDR3 coding sequence is TGTGCCAGCAGTTACTCGATAGCAGGTGAAGCTTTCTTT.

This clonotype turned up a few times. The J gene is TRBJ1-5, the V gene TRBV27, with D maybe TRBD1 (5 bases). There are 14 residues in the CDR3. The V end was cut by 3 bases, the J end by 2 bases, with 8 bases between. Germline CDR1 is MNHEY and CDR2 is SMNVEV (reference sequence). The CDR3 DNA reads as TGTGCCAGCAGTTTGGTAGGGGGCAATCAGCCCCAGCATTTT. Its translation: CASSLVGGNQPQHF.

The chain combines TRBV19 with TRBJ2-7; TRBD2 is a possible D gene (5 bases). Trimming left V 1 base short and J 3 bases short, with 13 bases between. The CDR3 totals 15 residues. Germline V gene data show CDR1 as LNHDA and CDR2 as SQIVND (reference sequence). The CDR3 here is CASSIGPGAGYEQYF. CDR3 sequence (DNA): TGTGCCAGTAGTATAGGACCAGGCGCGGGCTACGAGCAGTACTTC.